The rows below give T cell receptor beta chains drawn from one sample of a study of T cells in Graves' hyperthyroidism and ophthalmopathy. In TCRdb, the multiplex PCR reads were re-called with MiXCR into one record per CDR3 protein. The table shows around 430,000 distinct CDR3 sequences, with about 15% occurring only once. The specimen sequenced was blood. Receptors were obtained from a woman aged 25 to 39 with Graves' hyperthyroidism. Both conserved end residues are part of each CDR3. The D gene is left open where the match is weak. Some rows have no size entry. The others give once, few or many, or a class for an expanded clone.

j_call v_call cdr3_length clone_size d_call cdr3_aa cdr3_nt
TRBJ1-5 TRBV19 14 . . CASLGGYGNQPQHF TGTGCCTCCCTGGGAGGGTACGGCAATCAGCCCCAGCATTTT
TRBJ2-2 TRBV28 14 many . CASRNSGGTGELFF TGTGCCAGCCGAAATTCGGGTGGCACCGGGGAGCTGTTTTTT
TRBJ2-1 TRBV24-1 15 . TRBD1 CATSDYKTGVTEQFF TGTGCCACCAGTGACTACAAGACAGGGGTCACTGAGCAGTTCTTC
TRBJ1-2 TRBV6-1 14 many . CASSTTGAFYGYTF TGTGCCAGCAGCACGACGGGGGCCTTCTATGGCTACACCTTC
TRBJ2-7 TRBV25-1 15 . . CASGGGRLGSYEQYF TGTGCCAGCGGGGGCGGTAGGCTCGGCTCCTACGAGCAGTACTTC
TRBJ2-6 TRBV3-1 16 few . CASSPGPPSGANVLTF TGTGCCAGCAGCCCCGGCCCTCCCTCTGGGGCCAACGTCCTGACTTTC
TRBJ2-1 TRBV6-1 16 many TRBD2 CASRGTGTSGYNEQFF TGTGCCAGCAGGGGCACCGGGACTAGCGGTTACAATGAGCAGTTCTTC
TRBJ2-7 TRBV18 13 many . CASSPGRSYEQYF TGTGCCAGCTCACCAGGGCGGTCCTACGAGCAGTACTTC
TRBJ2-3 TRBV30 17 many TRBD2 CAWTVAGETYLRDTQYF TGTGCCTGGACGGTAGCGGGAGAGACCTATCTGCGAGATACGCAGTATTTT
TRBJ2-5 TRBV29-1 12 few . CSVEPDQETQYF TGCAGCGTTGAGCCGGACCAAGAGACCCAGTACTTC
TRBJ2-1 TRBV6-1 15 . TRBD1 CASSPTGQVYNEQFF TGTGCCAGCAGTCCAACGGGACAGGTGTACAATGAGCAGTTCTTC
TRBJ2-3 TRBV7-9 14 few . CASSFGSSVDTQYF TGTGCCAGCAGCTTTGGGTCTAGCGTCGATACGCAGTATTTT
TRBJ1-2 TRBV28 15 few . CASSFPLGQNYGYTF TGTGCCAGCAGTTTCCCTTTAGGGCAAAACTATGGCTACACCTTC
TRBJ1-1 TRBV7-2 16 . . CASSPTPAGINTEAFF TGTGCCAGCAGCCCCACCCCGGCGGGGATTAACACTGAAGCTTTCTTT
TRBJ2-3 TRBV5-6 15 many . CASLGAEDSTDTQYF TGTGCCAGCCTGGGGGCGGAGGACAGCACAGATACGCAGTATTTT
TRBJ2-7 TRBV18 14 many . CASSPPSAAYEQYF TGTGCCAGCTCACCACCCTCGGCGGCCTACGAGCAGTACTTC
TRBJ2-1 TRBV19 14 . . CASSIMGLGNEQFF TGTGCCAGTAGTATAATGGGACTCGGCAATGAGCAGTTCTTC
TRBJ2-3 TRBV30 15 . TRBD1 CAWSVRDRGTDTQYF TGTGCCTGGAGTGTAAGGGACAGGGGCACAGATACGCAGTATTTT
TRBJ2-1 TRBV5-4 17 . . CASSLGLSGSSYNEQFF TGTGCCAGCAGCTTGGGTCTAAGCGGAAGCTCCTACAATGAGCAGTTCTTC
TRBJ2-7 TRBV28 15 few TRBD2 CASSFVASGIYEQYF TGTGCCAGCAGTTTTGTTGCTAGCGGGATCTACGAGCAGTACTTC
TRBJ1-6 TRBV4-2 17 few TRBD1 CASSQVGGQGRNSPLHF TGTGCCAGCAGCCAAGTTGGTGGACAGGGCCGTAATTCACCCCTCCACTTT
TRBJ2-1 TRBV12-3/TRBV12-4 10 . . CASSFTEQFF TGTGCCAGCAGTTTCACAGAGCAGTTCTTC
TRBJ1-2 TRBV9 12 few . CASSVGVEGVTF TGTGCCAGCAGCGTAGGAGTTGAGGGGGTAACCTTC
TRBJ2-2 TRBV5-1 15 few . CASSGLLWESGELFF TGCGCCAGCAGCGGACTGTTGTGGGAGAGCGGGGAGCTGTTTTTT
TRBJ2-3 TRBV30 13 many TRBD1 CAWRQGATDTQYF TGTGCCTGGAGACAGGGGGCAACAGATACGCAGTATTTT
TRBJ2-2 TRBV5-1 15 . . CASSLAGPNTGELFF TGCGCCAGCAGCTTGGCGGGGCCGAACACCGGGGAGCTGTTTTTT
TRBJ2-7 TRBV20-1 14 few TRBD2 CSARDGGRAGEQYF TGCAGTGCTAGAGATGGGGGGAGGGCCGGCGAGCAGTACTTC
TRBJ2-1 TRBV2 12 few TRBD2 CASSPTGGGQFF TGTGCCAGCAGTCCCACTGGGGGGGGGCAGTTCTTC
TRBJ2-2 TRBV5-8 14 . TRBD2 CASSLGTRAGELFF TGTGCCAGCAGCCTTGGGACTAGGGCCGGGGAGCTGTTTTTT
TRBJ2-7 TRBV20-1 16 few TRBD1 CSARDPGQGNSYEQYF TGCAGTGCTAGAGATCCGGGACAGGGGAACTCCTACGAGCAGTACTTC
TRBJ1-1 TRBV20-1 13 many . CSAPPRVNTEAFF TGCAGTGCTCCCCCGCGGGTGAACACTGAAGCTTTCTTT
TRBJ1-1 TRBV3-1 12 . . CASSRGGVQAFF TGTGCCAGCAGCCGAGGGGGGGTTCAAGCTTTCTTT
TRBJ2-7 TRBV7-8 16 . . CASSLVNPAGRNEQYF TGTGCCAGCAGCTTAGTGAACCCGGCAGGGCGTAACGAGCAGTACTTC
TRBJ2-7 TRBV5-6 14 . TRBD2 CASSFWGGSGEQYF TGTGCCAGCAGCTTCTGGGGGGGTTCGGGCGAGCAGTACTTC
TRBJ1-3 TRBV12-3/TRBV12-4 16 . TRBD1 CASSLVRGLSGNTIYF TGTGCCAGCAGTTTAGTCAGGGGGCTCTCTGGAAACACCATATATTTT
TRBJ1-5 TRBV30 13 many TRBD1 CAWSRQGVEPQHF TGTGCCTGGAGTAGACAGGGGGTAGAGCCCCAGCATTTT
TRBJ1-6 TRBV18 15 many TRBD1 CASSDPGQGNSPLHF TGTGCCAGCTCAGATCCGGGACAGGGGAATTCACCCCTCCACTTT
TRBJ2-1 TRBV19 13 few TRBD2 CASNLAGVNEQFF TGTGCCAGTAACCTAGCGGGAGTCAATGAGCAGTTCTTC
TRBJ2-7 TRBV6-6 17 few TRBD2 CASSYSPSGGPGDEQYF TGTGCCAGCAGTTACTCTCCTAGCGGGGGGCCTGGAGACGAGCAGTACTTC
TRBJ2-2 TRBV5-6 15 few . CASSLGSSNTGELFF TGTGCCAGCAGCTTGGGTAGTTCGAACACCGGGGAGCTGTTTTTT
TRBJ2-2 TRBV28 14 . . CASSILQTTGELFF TGTGCCAGCAGCATATTACAGACCACCGGGGAGCTGTTTTTT
TRBJ1-2 TRBV6-1 10 . . CAVGHYGYTF TGTGCCGTAGGCCACTATGGCTACACCTTC
TRBJ2-5 TRBV20-1 15 few TRBD2 CSARVPSGRGETQYF TGCAGTGCTAGAGTGCCTAGCGGGAGGGGGGAGACCCAGTACTTC
TRBJ2-2 TRBV11-2 17 many TRBD1 CASSFHQTSQGFGELFF TGTGCCAGCAGCTTCCACCAAACATCACAGGGGTTCGGGGAGCTGTTTTTT
TRBJ2-1 TRBV10-3 12 . . CAIRAGEAEQFF TGTGCCATCAGGGCAGGGGAGGCTGAGCAGTTCTTC
TRBJ2-3 TRBV10-3 17 . TRBD1 CAISEPEDRINTDTQYF TGTGCCATCAGTGAGCCGGAGGACAGGATAAACACAGATACGCAGTATTTT
TRBJ2-7 TRBV20-1 14 many . CSARSPGGGYEQYF TGCAGTGCTAGATCTCCGGGGGGCGGCTACGAGCAGTACTTC
TRBJ2-7 TRBV20-1 13 many . CSARQTGSYEQYF TGCAGTGCTAGACAGACAGGCTCCTACGAGCAGTACTTC
TRBJ2-2 TRBV9 16 . . CASSHSGRKNTGELFF TGTGCCAGCAGCCATAGTGGACGGAAGAACACCGGGGAGCTGTTTTTT
TRBJ2-1 TRBV18 14 many . CASSLETNSHEQFF TGTGCCAGCTCACTCGAGACCAACTCCCATGAGCAGTTCTTC
TRBJ1-2 TRBV6-1 15 . . CASSGNGVNFYGYTF TGTGCCAGCAGTGGTAACGGAGTTAATTTCTATGGCTACACCTTC
TRBJ2-1 TRBV7-9 12 few . CAAGINKNEQFF TGTGCAGCAGGGATAAATAAGAATGAGCAGTTCTTC
TRBJ2-5 TRBV11-3 14 few TRBD2 CASSPGLAGEAQYF TGTGCCAGCAGCCCGGGACTAGCGGGAGAGGCCCAGTACTTC
TRBJ2-3 TRBV5-1 12 many . CASTWIIDTQYF TGCGCCAGCACCTGGATCATAGATACGCAGTATTTT
TRBJ2-2 TRBV9 17 few TRBD2 CASSITSGRANTGELFF TGTGCCAGCAGCATCACTAGCGGGAGGGCCAACACCGGGGAGCTGTTTTTT
TRBJ2-5 TRBV12-3/TRBV12-4 13 . TRBD2 CASSETSSETQYF TGTGCCAGCAGTGAGACTAGCTCGGAGACCCAGTACTTC
TRBJ2-2 TRBV5-1 16 . . CASSLRRVANTGELFF TGCGCCAGCAGCTTGAGGCGGGTAGCGAACACCGGGGAGCTGTTTTTT
TRBJ1-4 TRBV7-2 15 few . CASSLDTGWNEKLFF TGTGCCAGCAGCTTAGATACGGGGTGGAATGAAAAACTGTTTTTT
TRBJ2-2 TRBV7-9 12 many . CASSLVTGELFF TGTGCCAGCAGTTTAGTCACCGGGGAGCTGTTTTTT